Below are 28 T cell receptor beta chains sequenced from a single sample in a study of tumour-infiltrating T cells in Burkitt lymphoma. The method was immunoSEQ multiplex PCR; TCRdb's version includes in-frame clones alone and lacks a portion of them. Of fewer than 2,000 clones in the sample, about 18% are singletons; the top ten hold approximately 14%. The sample consisted of tumor tissue. These TCRs come from a human donor with diffuse large B-cell lymphoma.

The chain combines TRBV14 with TRBJ2-7; possible D gene TRBD1, 7 bases. Trimming removed 0 bases at V and 7 bases at J, with 16 bases between. The CDR3 runs to 15 residues. The germline V gene has CDR1 SGHDN and CDR2 FVKESK. CDR3 sequence: CASSQDRIQGREQYF. For the CDR3, the DNA is TGTGCCAGCAGCCAAGATCGGATACAGGGGAGGGAGCAGTACTTC. The full variable domain, rest sourced from reference TRBV14 and TRBJ2-7, is EAGVTQFPSHSVIEKGQTVTLRCDPISGHDNLYWYRRVMGKEIKFLLHFVKESKQDESGMPNNRFLAERTGGTYSTLKVQPAELEDSGVYFCASSQDRIQGREQYFGPGTRLTVT.

This clone was seen only a few times. V gene TRBV30 combines with J gene TRBJ1-1, with D uncertain. Deletions cut 5 bases from V and 5 bases from J, with 15 bases between. CDR1 and CDR2 (germline): GTSNPN, SVGIG (reference sequence). The length of the CDR3 is 13 residues. CDR3 residues: CAWQMRINTEAFF. The CDR3 bases are TGTGCCTGGCAGATGAGGATTAATACTGAAGCTTTCTTT.

The chain is built from TRBV7-6 and TRBJ1-1; D ambiguous. Per the germline V gene, CDR1 is SGHVS and CDR2 is FNYEAQ. V was shortened by 0 bases and J by 6 bases, with 11 bases between the two germline ends. The length of the CDR3 is 14 residues. The CDR3: CASSLAVGLSEAFF. The CDR3 bases are TGTGCCAGCAGCTTAGCGGTGGGGTTGTCTGAAGCTTTCTTT.

There are a few counts of this clone. CDR3 region: CASSQQGYELFF. The CDR3 region has the DNA TGCGCCAGCAGCCAACAGGGGTATGAGCTGTTTTTT. V gene TRBV4-1 combines with J gene TRBJ2-2; D possibly corresponds to TRBD1 (6 bases). The CDR3 runs 12 residues. With 2 bases removed from V and 11 bases from J, the gap between germline ends came to 9 bases. CDR1 is MGHRA and CDR2 is YSYEKL in the germline V gene.

This clone was seen a few times. V and J are TRBV5-1 and TRBJ2-2; either TRBD1 or TRBD2 may supply D (5 bases each). The CDR3 has 14 residues. The V gene lost 5 bases and the J gene lost 3 bases, with 11 bases spanning the gap. Germline V gene lookup returns CDR1 SGHRS and CDR2 YFSETQ. The CDR3 spells CASRKGTDTGELFF. The DNA for the CDR3 is TGCGCCAGCAGGAAGGGGACCGACACCGGGGAGCTGTTTTTT.

This clone was counted only a few times. The CDR3 reads CASSVDRTSGGAASTDTQYF. The CDR3 DNA reads as TGTGCCAGCAGCGTAGATCGGACTAGCGGGGGGGCGGCTAGCACAGATACGCAGTATTTT. V gene TRBV9 combines with J gene TRBJ2-3, with 15 bases matching TRBD2. Germline-derived CDR1 and CDR2 are SGDLS and YYNGEE. The ends lost 0 bases at V and 0 bases at J; junction bases unmatched: 8. The CDR3 is 20 amino acids.

The rearrangement uses TRBV9 and TRBJ2-7; no firm D call. The CDR3 spans 14 residues. Germline V lookup: CDR1 SGDLS, CDR2 YYNGEE. The V gene lost 0 bases and the J gene lost 0 bases, with 7 bases spanning the gap. Here the CDR3 DNA reads TGTGCCAGCAGCGTAGGGTCAGCCTCCTACGAGCAGTACTTC. The encoded protein is CASSVGSASYEQYF.

V and J are TRBV2 and TRBJ1-4; no firm D call. This CDR3 has 16 residues. The V end was cut by 2 bases, the J end by 0 bases, with 10 bases between. Germline loops: CDR1 SNHLY, CDR2 FYNNEI. The CDR3 region has the DNA TGTGCCAGCAGTGAAACTGGAATTGCAACTAATGAAAAACTGTTTTTT. Its protein product is CASSETGIATNEKLFF.

This clone was observed a handful of times. The chain couples TRBV29-1 to TRBJ2-7; no clear D. Trimming left V 7 bases short and J 0 bases short, with 10 bases between. The germline V gene encodes CDR1 SQVTM and CDR2 ANQGSEA. The CDR3 runs 12 residues. The CDR3 DNA follows: TGCAGCGCCCGAGTTCTCTCCTACGAGCAGTACTTC. Translation gives CSARVLSYEQYF.

The CDR3 DNA sequence: TGTGCCAGCAGCATTAGGACAGGGGGCAAAACTGAAGCTTTCTTT. The encoded protein is CASSIRTGGKTEAFF. This rearrangement joins TRBV7-9 to TRBJ1-1, with 11 bases aligning to TRBD1. In germline, CDR1 is SEHNR, CDR2 FQNEAQ (reference sequence). This CDR3 has 15 residues. Trimming removed 5 bases from V and 5 bases from J; junction bases left unmatched: 7.

This clone has a handful of counts. The chain recombines TRBV2 with TRBJ2-7, with a weak D call TRBD1 (5 bases). The V gene lost 4 bases and the J gene lost 0 bases, with 7 bases spanning the gap. Germline assignment: CDR1 SNHLY and CDR2 FYNNEI. The CDR3 has 13 amino acids. CDR3 nucleotides: TGTGCCAGCAGTGGGACATTCTCCTACGAGCAGTACTTC. Translating it yields CASSGTFSYEQYF. Full variable domain (outside the CDR3, taken from reference TRBV2 and TRBJ2-7): EPEVTQTPSHQVTQMGQEVILRCVPISNHLYFYWYRQILGQKVEFLVSFYNNEISEKSEIFDDQFSVERPDGSNFTLKIRSTKLEDSAMYFCASSGTFSYEQYFGPGTRLTVT.

This chain joins TRBV5-6 and TRBJ2-1; 9 nucleotides line up with TRBD2. CDR1 is SGHDT, CDR2 YYEEEE, per germline. J was trimmed by 9 bases and V by 3 bases; bases with no gene match: 13. This CDR3 contains 16 residues. CDR3 sequence: CASSSPRGGRRAEQFF. Written as DNA, the CDR3 is TGTGCCAGCAGCTCGCCGCGGGGGGGCAGAAGGGCTGAGCAGTTCTTC.

The chain joins TRBV9 to TRBJ2-5; 7 bases line up with TRBD1. CDR1 is SGDLS, CDR2 YYNGEE, per germline. The CDR3 totals 14 residues. V dropped 3 bases and J dropped 5; count of bases not matched to a gene: 7. The CDR3 coding sequence is TGTGCCAGCAGCGAAACAGGGGCGCCGGAGACCCAGTACTTC. Protein product: CASSETGAPETQYF.

The chain is built from TRBV19 and TRBJ2-7, with D possibly TRBD2 on 6 matching bases. V was cut by 4 bases and J by 2 bases, with 9 bases left in between. This CDR3 spans 13 amino acids. CDR1 LNHDA and CDR2 SQIVND come from the germline V gene (reference sequence). CDR3: CASSKGGTYEQYF. The CDR3 nucleotides are TGTGCCAGTAGTAAAGGCGGGACCTACGAGCAGTACTTC. The full variable domain, in which reference TRBV19 and TRBJ2-7 provide the parts outside the CDR3, is DGGITQSPKYLFRKEGQNVTLSCEQNLNHDAMYWYRQDPGQGLRLIYYSQIVNDFQKGDIAEGYSVSREKKESFPLTVTSAQKNPTAFYLCASSKGGTYEQYFGPGTRLTVT.

This clone showed up just a few times. The genes are TRBV6-1 and TRBJ2-1; 13 nucleotides align to TRBD2. The CDR3 has 15 residues. J was trimmed by 9 bases and V by 5 bases; bases with no gene match: 7. CDR1 and CDR2 (germline): MNHNS, SASEGT. The CDR3 is CASSPLAGGDGEQFF. CDR3 in DNA: TGTGCCAGCAGTCCACTAGCGGGGGGGGATGGTGAGCAGTTCTTC.

The table lists this clone with a few counts. V is TRBV4-1 and J is TRBJ2-7; 7 bases agree with TRBD1. This CDR3 contains 14 residues. Germline CDR1 MGHRA, CDR2 YSYEKL. J was trimmed by 2 bases and V by 1 base; bases with no gene match: 2. The CDR3 reads CASSQAGQAYEQYF. The CDR3 nucleotides are TGCGCCAGCAGCCAAGCCGGACAGGCCTACGAGCAGTACTTC.

This clone was detected a few times. This chain joins TRBV15 and TRBJ1-6; 7 nucleotides align to TRBD1. Germline values: CDR1 LNHNV, CDR2 YYDKDF (reference sequence). The CDR3 loop spans 13 amino acids. The ends lost 5 bases at V and 8 bases at J; junction bases unmatched: 3. The CDR3 region has the DNA TGTGCCACCAGCTCTCAGGGGGATTCACCCCTCCACTTT. Translation gives CATSSQGDSPLHF.

This clone was seen more than once but under ten times. The V call is TRBV2, the J call TRBJ1-1; 7 nucleotides match TRBD1. Per germline, CDR1 SNHLY and CDR2 FYNNEI. The ends lost 8 bases at V and 0 bases at J; junction bases unmatched: 0. This CDR3 is 12 amino acids long. The CDR3 nucleotides read TGTGCCAGCGGACAGGTGAACACTGAAGCTTTCTTT. It specifies CASGQVNTEAFF.

The chain employs TRBV10-3 and TRBJ2-1; 8 positions agree with TRBD2. Germline V gives CDR1 ENHRY, CDR2 SYGVKD. The V segment lost 2 bases and the J segment 4 bases; nucleotides outside the gene matches: 7. There are 16 residues in the CDR3. This chain's CDR3 is CAISELSGGQYNEQFF. The CDR3 DNA sequence: TGTGCCATCAGTGAGCTCAGCGGGGGCCAGTACAATGAGCAGTTCTTC.

V usage is TRBV5-1 and J usage is TRBJ1-2; D is possibly TRBD1 (5 bases). Germline-derived CDR1 and CDR2 are SGHRS and YFSETQ. V lost 1 base and J 8 bases, leaving 18 bases between the germline ends. CDR3 size: 15 residues. This chain's CDR3 is CASSLSTQGGQGYTF. The CDR3, as DNA: TGCGCCAGCAGCTTGAGTACGCAGGGCGGTCAAGGCTACACCTTC. The full variable domain, completed using reference TRBV5-1 and TRBJ1-2, is KAGVTQTPRYLIKTRGQQVTLSCSPISGHRSVSWYQQTPGQGLQFLFEYFSETQRNKGNFPGRFSGRQFSNSRSEMNVSTLELGDSALYLCASSLSTQGGQGYTFGSGTRLTVV.

This clone was observed a few times. The chain employs TRBV4-2 and TRBJ1-6; tentatively, D is TRBD1 (5 bases). Per germline, CDR1 LGHNA and CDR2 YNFKEQ. CDR3 length: 17 residues. Trimming cost V 0 bases and J 8 bases, with 17 bases left between them. CDR3 DNA sequence: TGTGCCAGCAGCCAAGAGGGGAGTCAGGGAGGCTATTCACCCCTCCACTTT. It yields the protein CASSQEGSQGGYSPLHF.

By share, this clone counts as large. The chain uses TRBV9 and TRBJ2-7, with 9 bases aligning to TRBD1. Germline V lookup: CDR1 SGDLS, CDR2 YYNGEE. V lost 3 bases to trimming and J lost 2 bases; unmatched junction nucleotides: 3. CDR3 length equals 14 residues. The CDR3: CASSAGTGTYEQYF. CDR3 sequence (DNA): TGTGCCAGCAGCGCCGGGACAGGGACCTACGAGCAGTACTTC.

This clone was seen a handful of times. The chain carries TRBV10-3 and TRBJ2-7; D may be TRBD1 or TRBD2 (6 bases each). The germline V gene encodes CDR1 ENHRY and CDR2 SYGVKD. The CDR3 is 16 residues long. The ends were cut back, 10 bases at V and 3 bases at J, with 25 bases in the middle. The CDR3: CATTVSGAGVYYEQYF. The CDR3 nucleotides read TGTGCCACGACGGTGTCGGGGGCAGGGGTATACTACGAGCAGTACTTC.

This clone was seen only a few times. V is TRBV5-1 and J is TRBJ1-3, with D possibly matching TRBD1 (5 bases). CDR1 is SGHRS, CDR2 YFSETQ, per germline. Between the trimmed V and J ends, which lost 0 bases and 0 bases, there was a span of 7 bases. This CDR3 has 15 amino acids. CDR3 region: CASSLEQASGNTIYF. CDR3 nucleotide sequence: TGCGCCAGCAGCTTGGAACAGGCCTCTGGAAACACCATATATTTT. The whole variable domain, filled in from reference TRBV5-1 and TRBJ1-3, reads KAGVTQTPRYLIKTRGQQVTLSCSPISGHRSVSWYQQTPGQGLQFLFEYFSETQRNKGNFPGRFSGRQFSNSRSEMNVSTLELGDSALYLCASSLEQASGNTIYFGEGSWLTVV.

The V call is TRBV11-3, the J call TRBJ2-1; either TRBD1 or TRBD2 may supply D (5 bases each). With 1 base removed from V and 0 bases from J, the gap between germline ends came to 10 bases. The CDR3 spans 16 residues. Germline-derived CDR1 and CDR2 are SGHNT and YENEEA. DNA for the CDR3: TGTGCCAGCAGCTTAGCGGGGCCTAGCTCCTACAATGAGCAGTTCTTC. Translation: CASSLAGPSSYNEQFF.

The chain uses TRBV2 and TRBJ1-4; D possibly corresponds to TRBD1 (5 bases). This CDR3 has 15 amino acids. V lost 3 bases and J lost 0, with 8 bases in between. Germline CDR1 reads SNHLY; CDR2 reads FYNNEI. The CDR3 spells CASSDVGATNEKLFF. The DNA for the CDR3 is TGTGCCAGCAGTGACGTAGGGGCAACTAATGAAAAACTGTTTTTT.

This clone was picked up a small number of times. The chain employs TRBV6-1 and TRBJ1-1; D unclear. CDR1 MNHNS and CDR2 SASEGT come from the germline V gene. CDR3 length equals 16 residues. Trimming removed 0 bases from V and 0 bases from J, with 11 bases in between. CDR3 in amino acids: CASSEAVGDLNTEAFF. CDR3 in DNA: TGTGCCAGCAGTGAAGCGGTAGGCGACTTGAACACTGAAGCTTTCTTT.

J is TRBJ1-1 and V is TRBV27, with D unclear. Germline V gene lookup returns CDR1 MNHEY and CDR2 SMNVEV (reference sequence). This CDR3 is built from 13 residues. Between the trimmed V and J ends, which lost 2 bases and 1 base, there was a span of 5 bases. The CDR3: CASSLMSNTEAFF. CDR3 DNA: TGTGCCAGCAGTTTAATGTCGAACACTGAAGCTTTCTTT.